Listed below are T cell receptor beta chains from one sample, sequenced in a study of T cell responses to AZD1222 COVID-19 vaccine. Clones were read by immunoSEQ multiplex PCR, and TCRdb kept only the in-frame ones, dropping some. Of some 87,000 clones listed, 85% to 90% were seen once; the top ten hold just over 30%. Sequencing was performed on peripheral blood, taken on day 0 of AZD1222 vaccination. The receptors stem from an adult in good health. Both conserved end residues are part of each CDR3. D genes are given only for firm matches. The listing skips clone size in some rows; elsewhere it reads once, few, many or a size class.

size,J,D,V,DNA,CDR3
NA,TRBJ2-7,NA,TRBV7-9,TGTGCCAGCAGCCCGTCGGGGTACGAGCAGTACTTC,CASSPSGYEQYF
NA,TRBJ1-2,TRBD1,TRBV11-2,TGTGCCAGCAGGGAGGGGACAGCGGGATACTATGGCTACACCTTC,CASREGTAGYYGYTF
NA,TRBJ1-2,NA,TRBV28,TGTGCCAGTCTCACCACAGCGACAGGATTCTATGGCTACACCTTC,CASLTTATGFYGYTF
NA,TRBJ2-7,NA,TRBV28,TGTGCCAGCATCTCCCCGGGTTATGCCTACGAGCAGTACTTC,CASISPGYAYEQYF
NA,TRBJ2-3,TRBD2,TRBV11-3,TGTGCCAGCAGCTCCTCCATTCGGGGGGCAGATACGCAGTATTTT,CASSSSIRGADTQYF
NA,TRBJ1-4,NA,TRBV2,TGTGCCAGCAAAGGGGCGGGAGAAAAACTGTTTTTT,CASKGAGEKLFF
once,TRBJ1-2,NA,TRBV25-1,TGTGCCAGCAGTGAACAGGGGTCTGGCTACACCTTC,CASSEQGSGYTF
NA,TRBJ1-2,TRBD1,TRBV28,TGTGCCAGCAGTTATGTCCCTATCATTACAGGGGCTGGCTACACCTTC,CASSYVPIITGAGYTF
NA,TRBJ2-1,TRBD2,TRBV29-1,TGCAGCGTTGAGGGCGGGAGGGCTGGAAATGAGCAGTTCTTC,CSVEGGRAGNEQFF
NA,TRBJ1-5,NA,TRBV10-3,TGTGCCACCGGACGGAGCAATCAGCCCCAGCATTTT,CATGRSNQPQHF
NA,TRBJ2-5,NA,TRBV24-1,TGTGCCACCAGTCAGGGGGGGCAAGAGACCCAGTACTTC,CATSQGGQETQYF
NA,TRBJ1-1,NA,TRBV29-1,TGCAGCGTTGAATGGGGTTCCGGCGGGAGGGAAAGAGCTTTCTTT,CSVEWGSGGRERAFF
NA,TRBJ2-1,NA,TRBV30,TGTGCCTGGAGACGGGGTTCCTACAATGAGCAGTTCTTC,CAWRRGSYNEQFF
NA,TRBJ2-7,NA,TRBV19,TGTGCCAGTAGTATTCGGGGGCCTTACGAGCAGTACTTC,CASSIRGPYEQYF
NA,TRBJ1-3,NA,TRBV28,TGTGCCAGCAGTTTATGGCGGGGGGCCACCTCTGGAAACACCATATATTTT,CASSLWRGATSGNTIYF
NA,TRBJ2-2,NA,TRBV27,TGTGCCAGCAGTTTATTAGCCGGGGAGCTGTTTTTT,CASSLLAGELFF
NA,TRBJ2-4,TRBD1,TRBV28,TGTGCCAGCAGTTTCGCGACAGGGGGCTTGAACATTCAGTACTTC,CASSFATGGLNIQYF
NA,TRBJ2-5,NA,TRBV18,TGTGCCAGCTCACCCGCTCTGCAGGGAGGTAGAGAGACCCAGTACTTC,CASSPALQGGRETQYF
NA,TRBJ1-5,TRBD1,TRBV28,TGTGCCAGCAGTTTTTCGACAGGGGGCGCTGGGCCCCAGCATTTT,CASSFSTGGAGPQHF
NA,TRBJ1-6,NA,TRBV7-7,TGTGCCAGCAGTCTTGAGGTCAGGCGCTATAATTCACCCCTCCACTTT,CASSLEVRRYNSPLHF